These 25 T cell receptor beta chains originate from one sample sequenced in a study of T-cell reconstitution after alpha-beta-depleted transplantation in children. Preparation of the TCRbeta library was carried out with unique molecular identifiers. Each CDR3 protein is one row after TCRdb ran MiXCR on the PCR reads. Seen here are about 510,000 distinct CDR3 sequences, 10% to 12% observed once, and the top ten hold 12% to 15%. The specimen comprised PBMCs, mostly from graft donor cells, sampled 180 days after TCRalphabeta/CD19-depleted stem cell transplant. These receptors came from a female patient aged 2-15 years who had a stem cell transplant for aplastic anemia, so the T cells may come from the graft donor.

CDR3 coding DNA: TGTGCCAGCAGCCAAGCGTCGGGGGGGGAGCAGTACTTC. This codes for CASSQASGGEQYF. The J gene is TRBJ2-7, the V gene TRBV3-1; 8 positions match TRBD2. The CDR3 is 13 amino acids. Looked up from germline, CDR1 is LGHDT and CDR2 is YNNKEL (reference sequence). With 1 base clipped from V and 7 bases from J, the junction kept 3 bases outside the gene matches.

A few counts support this clonotype. The chain is built from TRBV7-2 and TRBJ2-5, with 10 bases fitting TRBD2. CDR1 is SGHTA and CDR2 is FQGNSA in the germline V gene. V lost 1 base to trimming and J lost 5 bases; unmatched junction nucleotides: 4. This CDR3 contains 15 residues. The CDR3 loop is CASSLVASGSETQYF. The DNA of the CDR3 is TGTGCCAGCAGCTTAGTAGCTAGCGGGAGTGAGACCCAGTACTTC.

CDR3 DNA: TGTGCCAGCGCCAGATGGGACTACCGATCGAACGAGCAGTACTTC. Its protein product is CASARWDYRSNEQYF. This sequence joins TRBV7-9 and TRBJ2-7; TRBD2 matches at 7 bases. Trimming cost V 8 bases and J 5 bases; bases outside gene matches: 15. CDR1 and CDR2 from the germline V gene are SEHNR and FQNEAQ (reference sequence). The CDR3 is made up of 15 amino acids.

Concerning this clonotype: This may arise from a read error, as a much more abundant clone is one base away. The V gene is TRBV21-1, the J gene TRBJ2-5; the DNA was not compared with TRBD2, the D call given in the table. TRBV21-1 is a pseudogene segment. This CDR3 contains 15 residues. As DNA, the CDR3 is TGTGCCAGCGGCAAAGACGGCAGGGCGCAAGAGACCCAGTACTTC. Translating it yields CASGKDGRAQETQYF.

This clonotype has a count of ten or more. V and J are TRBV11-2 and TRBJ2-3; D gene unclear. The V end was cut by 7 bases, the J end by 6 bases, with 8 bases between. Germline V CDR1 and CDR2: SGHAT, FQNNGV. The CDR3 has 11 amino acids. CDR3 coding DNA: TGTGCCAGCACCTCGTCGGATACGCAGTATTTT. It specifies CASTSSDTQYF.

This clonotype was counted only a few times. The CDR3 region is CASSLVARGGETQYF. CDR3 sequence (DNA): TGCGCCAGCAGCTTGGTGGCAAGAGGAGGGGAGACCCAGTACTTC. V is TRBV5-1 and J is TRBJ2-5; weak D call: TRBD2 (6 bases). Germline CDR1 and CDR2: SGHRS and YFSETQ. Trimming removed 0 bases at V and 5 bases at J, with 14 bases between. This CDR3 has 15 residues.

The V gene is TRBV7-2, the J gene TRBJ1-2; TRBD1 aligns across 9 bases. There are 16 residues in the CDR3. Germline trimming cut 4 bases from V and 5 bases from J; bases unmatched to any gene: 11. CDR1 SGHTA and CDR2 FQGNSA come from the germline V gene. The chain's CDR3 is CASSSPPGQGKYGYTF. CDR3 in DNA: TGTGCCAGCAGCTCTCCTCCGGGACAGGGAAAGTATGGCTACACCTTC.

This clonotype appeared a few times. The V and J genes are TRBV28 and TRBJ1-1; D is unresolved. Germline V lookup: CDR1 MDHEN, CDR2 SYDVKM. The CDR3 totals 18 residues. V was cut by 1 base and J by 0 bases, with 18 bases left in between. The CDR3 loop reads CASSLSGFHTRMNTEAFF. The CDR3 region has the DNA TGTGCCAGCAGTTTATCCGGGTTTCATACGAGGATGAACACTGAAGCTTTCTTT.

This clonotype was counted a few times. The chain recombines TRBV6-5 with TRBJ2-7; weak D call: TRBD2 (5 bases). Germline CDR1 reads MNHEY; CDR2 reads SVGAGI. The V end lost 2 bases, the J end lost 4 bases, and 12 bases lay between the germline ends. CDR3 length: 14 amino acids. In DNA form, the CDR3 reads TGTGCCAGCAGTTACAGTGGGAGTACGTACGAGCAGTACTTC. It encodes CASSYSGSTYEQYF.

This clonotype was observed many times. The chain couples TRBV28 to TRBJ1-5; possible D gene TRBD1, 6 bases. The CDR3 sequence is 13 residues long. The germline V gene encodes CDR1 MDHEN and CDR2 SYDVKM. V was pared by 6 bases and J by 3 bases, with 9 bases between. The CDR3 region is CASSTGSNQPQHF. Written as DNA, the CDR3 is TGTGCCAGCAGCACAGGGTCCAATCAGCCCCAGCATTTT.

The sample holds a few counts of this clonotype. The rearrangement links TRBV28 to TRBJ2-7, with 8 nucleotides matching TRBD1. The junction had 19 bases not matched to a gene; V was cut back by 4 bases and J by 5 bases. The germline V gene has CDR1 MDHEN and CDR2 SYDVKM. This CDR3 comprises 18 residues. Here the CDR3 reads CASSYRGWFTVPPNEQYF. The CDR3 DNA follows: TGTGCCAGCAGTTACAGGGGGTGGTTTACCGTCCCTCCTAACGAGCAGTACTTC.

V is TRBV15 and J is TRBJ2-3; the match to TRBD2 covers 11 bases. CDR1 is LNHNV and CDR2 is YYDKDF in the germline V gene (reference sequence). This CDR3 is 18 amino acids long. The J segment lost 3 bases and the V segment lost 0 bases, leaving 8 bases of the junction unmatched. CDR3 in DNA: TGTGCCACCAGCAGAGACCGGCGGCTAGCGGGAGGTACAGATACGCAGTATTTT. It is translated as CATSRDRRLAGGTDTQYF. Drawing the rest from reference TRBV15 and TRBJ2-3, the complete variable domain is DAMVIQNPRYQVTQFGKPVTLSCSQTLNHNVMYWYQQKSSQAPKLLFHYYDKDFNNEADTPDNFQSRRPNTSFCFLDIRSPGLGDTAMYLCATSRDRRLAGGTDTQYFGPGTRLTVL.

This clonotype appeared many times. The chain links TRBV29-1 to TRBJ2-3; D might be TRBD2 (5 bases). This CDR3 has 14 amino acids. The germline CDR1 and CDR2 sequences are SQVTM and ANQGSEA. Trimming left V 5 bases short and J 2 bases short, with 14 bases between. CDR3 residues: CSVSVAGYTDTQYF. CDR3 sequence (DNA): TGCAGCGTTTCAGTGGCGGGTTACACAGATACGCAGTATTTT.

The chain combines TRBV28 with TRBJ2-5; tentative D call: TRBD2 (6 bases). V dropped 2 bases and J dropped 5 bases, with 9 bases sitting between them. The CDR3 has 13 amino acids. Germline loops: CDR1 MDHEN, CDR2 SYDVKM. CDR3 sequence: CASSLSSGETQYF. The CDR3 DNA follows: TGTGCCAGCAGTTTAAGCAGCGGGGAGACCCAGTACTTC.

This clonotype was seen a handful of times. The chain's CDR3 is CASSRTDTRETQYF. The DNA for the CDR3 is TGTGCCAGCAGCCGGACCGACACCCGGGAGACCCAGTACTTC. The chain links TRBV5-4 to TRBJ2-5; no clear D gene. The CDR3 extends over 14 amino acids. From germline, CDR1 is SGHNT and CDR2 YYREEE (reference sequence). V was clipped by 4 bases and J by 5 bases, with 15 bases between them.

This clonotype appeared a few times. This chain joins TRBV5-5 and TRBJ1-1; no definite D call. CDR1 is SGHKS and CDR2 is YYEKEE in the germline V gene (reference sequence). The CDR3 has 15 residues. Trimming shortened V by 3 bases and J by 5 bases, and 17 bases separated the two germline ends. The CDR3: CASSSVSSGGTEAFF. The CDR3, as DNA: TGTGCCAGCAGCTCGGTCAGTTCCGGAGGGACTGAAGCTTTCTTT.

In its sample, this clonotype was seen a few times. Here the CDR3 DNA reads TGTGCCAGCAGCTTAAATCACGGCAGCACAGATACGCAGTATTTT. The encoded protein is CASSLNHGSTDTQYF. The chain recombines TRBV11-2 with TRBJ2-3; D gene ambiguous. Germline V CDR1 and CDR2: SGHAT, FQNNGV. The CDR3 sequence is 15 residues long. The V and J ends lost 2 bases and 0 bases respectively, with 9 bases between them.

V and J are TRBV5-5 and TRBJ2-3; 8 bases match TRBD2. Germline-derived CDR1 and CDR2 are SGHKS and YYEKEE (reference sequence). The CDR3 totals 16 residues. V was pared by 1 base and J by 6 bases, with 10 bases of the junction left unmatched. The CDR3 DNA reads as TGTGCCAGCAGCTTGTCAACCGGGAGGGCCTGGGATACGCAGTATTTT. It translates to CASSLSTGRAWDTQYF.

This clonotype showed up just a few times. This chain joins TRBV12-3 or TRBV12-4 and TRBJ2-7; maybe TRBD2 (5 bases). V was clipped by 5 bases and J by 1 base, with 15 bases between them. The CDR3 loop spans 15 amino acids. The CDR3 here is CASSHSEVESYEQYF. Here the CDR3 DNA reads TGTGCCAGCAGTCATTCGGAGGTGGAGTCCTACGAGCAGTACTTC.

The rearrangement joins TRBV10-1 to TRBJ2-3; possibly TRBD2 for D (6 bases). Trimming left V 2 bases short and J 7 bases short, with 10 bases between. The germline V gene has CDR1 WNHNN and CDR2 SYGVQD (reference sequence). This CDR3 has 13 residues. CDR3 in DNA: TGCGCCAGCAGTGAGATCGGAGGGAATACGCAGTATTTT. This translates into CASSEIGGNTQYF.

This sequence joins TRBV15 and TRBJ1-2; 7 positions match TRBD1. V lost 5 bases and J lost 3; bases outside the gene matches: 3. The CDR3 runs to 13 residues. Germline lookup yields CDR1 LNHNV and CDR2 YYDKDF (reference sequence). The CDR3 DNA follows: TGTGCCACCAGCGCCGGGACAGACTATGGCTACACCTTC. This encodes CATSAGTDYGYTF.

The chain links TRBV20-1 to TRBJ2-3; D may match TRBD1 or TRBD2 (5 bases each). CDR1 is DFQATT and CDR2 is SNEGSKA in the germline V gene (reference sequence). V was clipped by 3 bases and J by 0 bases, with 13 bases between them. The CDR3 runs to 15 residues. The CDR3 here is CSASRGRRSTDTQYF. The DNA of the CDR3 is TGCAGTGCTAGCCGGGGCCGGAGAAGCACAGATACGCAGTATTTT.

The V and J genes are TRBV3-1 and TRBJ2-2, with TRBD2 matching over 9 bases. After removal of 3 bases from V and 3 bases from J, the junction contained 8 bases not matched to a gene. The CDR3 loop spans 17 amino acids. Germline V lookup: CDR1 LGHDT, CDR2 YNNKEL (reference sequence). In DNA, the CDR3 is TGTGCCAGCAGCCACCGGGAGCGGGAGGATTACACCGGGGAGCTGTTTTTT. It codes for CASSHREREDYTGELFF.

This clonotype was counted only a few times. CDR3 region: CASSGPAGLNTGELFF. The CDR3 DNA reads as TGTGCCAGCAGCGGTCCTGCCGGGCTGAACACCGGGGAGCTGTTTTTT. The chain has TRBV9 and TRBJ2-2; D is uncertain. With 3 bases removed from V and 1 base from J, the gap between germline ends came to 13 bases. CDR1 SGDLS and CDR2 YYNGEE come from the germline V gene. The length of the CDR3 is 16 residues.

This clonotype was counted a few times. The chain joins TRBV12-3 or TRBV12-4 to TRBJ1-5; 8 bases align to TRBD1. J gave up 5 bases and V 8 bases, and 8 bases lay outside the gene matches. The CDR3 covers 14 residues. CDR3 in amino acids: CASGIRGHDQPQHF. In nucleotides, the CDR3 is TGTGCCAGCGGCATCAGGGGGCATGATCAGCCCCAGCATTTT.